This TCR beta chain came from a study of post-analysis software for immune sequencing data. Study details: Recorded subtypes: relapsing-remitting, secondary progressive, progressive-relapsing; some patients unannotated.

Broader study findings: Multiple sclerosis patients had significantly lower normalized Chao1 diversity than controls. Roughly 5 TRBV segments, TRBV5-6, TRBV5-1 and TRBV20-1 among them, were found more frequent in patients than controls. F-measure co-clustering was strong for batch-matched samples.

The CDR3 contains 15 residues. CDR1 and CDR2 from the germline V gene are DFQATT and SNEGSKA (reference sequence). The J segment lost 2 bases and the V segment lost 6 bases, leaving 9 bases of the junction unmatched. Tagging with unique molecular identifiers was a feature of the TCR beta cDNA libraries. TCRdb recomputed calls from the PCR reads with MiXCR, one row per CDR3 protein. The sample holds around 700,000 distinct CDR3 sequences, around 64% seen once. This clonotype has a handful of counts. The antigen is not known. The sequenced material came from blood. The TCR sequence derives from a girl between 2 and 10 years old with multiple sclerosis. The chain has TRBV20-1 and TRBJ1-5; 8 bases agree with TRBD1. The CDR3 is CSAQLMTGGNQPQHF. CDR3 nucleotide sequence: TGCAGTGCCCAGCTAATGACAGGGGGCAATCAGCCCCAGCATTTT.